Presented here are 25 T cell receptor beta chains from one specimen sequenced in a study of T cells in Graves' hyperthyroidism and ophthalmopathy. Template material for amplifying TCR beta CDR3 regions consisted of RNA transcripts. TCR CDR3 underwent first-round RT-PCR with the HTBI primer set. TCRdb analysed the multiplex PCR reads with MiXCR anew, one entry per CDR3 protein. This sample has 470,000 or so distinct CDR3 sequences, with roughly 20% found just once. Sequencing used blood. Receptors originate from a man younger than 30 with Graves' hyperthyroidism.

This clonotype showed up many times. V and J are TRBV12-3 or TRBV12-4 and TRBJ1-5; D uncertain. The CDR3 spans 13 residues. V was shortened by 0 bases and J by 6 bases, with 6 bases between the two germline ends. CDR3 in amino acids: CASSLAASQPQHF. In DNA form, the CDR3 reads TGTGCCAGCAGTTTAGCGGCTAGTCAGCCCCAGCATTTT.

This clonotype turned up a few times. This chain uses TRBV28 with TRBJ2-5; D uncertain. The V gene's germline CDR1 is MDHEN and CDR2 SYDVKM. V dropped 5 bases and J dropped 2 bases, with 12 bases sitting between them. The CDR3 is made up of 14 amino acids. The CDR3 loop reads CASSPQWLQETQYF. In DNA form, the CDR3 reads TGTGCCAGCAGTCCACAGTGGCTACAAGAGACCCAGTACTTC.

This clonotype was picked up many times. V is TRBV20-1 and J is TRBJ2-7; TRBD2 matches at 7 bases. With 6 bases clipped from V and 7 bases from J, the junction kept 9 bases outside the gene matches. Germline V lookup: CDR1 DFQATT, CDR2 SNEGSKA (reference sequence). CDR3 length: 12 amino acids. The CDR3 protein is CSANPGGEEQYF. DNA of the CDR3: TGCAGTGCGAACCCGGGGGGAGAAGAGCAGTACTTC.

The J gene is TRBJ1-2, the V gene TRBV2; 10 bases line up with TRBD1. The junction had 9 bases not matched to a gene; V was cut back by 6 bases and J by 8 bases. This CDR3 region has 14 residues. In germline, CDR1 is SNHLY, CDR2 FYNNEI. This chain's CDR3 is CASRITTGGYGYTF. The CDR3 DNA follows: TGTGCCAGCAGGATTACGACAGGGGGCTACGGCTACACCTTC.

This clonotype appeared a few times. A much larger clone sits a single nucleotide away, making a read error possible. The chain links TRBV2 to TRBJ1-1; 9 bases line up with TRBD1. CDR1 and CDR2 (germline): SNHLY, FYNNEI. The CDR3 runs 16 residues. The CDR3 reads CASSDIGTGLHTEACF. In DNA form, the CDR3 reads TGTGCCAGCAGTGATATCGGGACAGGGCTGCACACTGAAGCTTGCTTT.

V usage is TRBV2 and J usage is TRBJ2-2; TRBD1 matches 7 bases. Germline trimming cut 4 bases from V and 3 bases from J; bases unmatched to any gene: 11. Germline CDR1 and CDR2: SNHLY and FYNNEI. The CDR3 loop spans 17 amino acids. CDR3 residues: CASSVPSTGSYTGELFF. CDR3 in DNA: TGTGCCAGCAGTGTCCCCTCGACAGGGTCGTACACCGGGGAGCTGTTTTTT. Variable domain in full (rest from reference TRBV2 and TRBJ2-2): EPEVTQTPSHQVTQMGQEVILRCVPISNHLYFYWYRQILGQKVEFLVSFYNNEISEKSEIFDDQFSVERPDGSNFTLKIRSTKLEDSAMYFCASSVPSTGSYTGELFFGEGSRLTVL.

This clonotype showed up just a few times. The genes are TRBV6-1 and TRBJ2-5; 8 bases agree with TRBD1. Germline CDR1 is MNHNS and CDR2 is SASEGT. This CDR3 comprises 14 residues. V gave up 1 base and J gave up 5 bases; unmatched junction bases: 3. The CDR3 loop is CASSEGRGHETQYF. The CDR3 DNA reads as TGTGCCAGCAGTGAAGGCAGGGGGCATGAGACCCAGTACTTC.

Many counts were recorded for this clonotype. The chain uses TRBV20-1 and TRBJ1-1; the D is unclear. V lost 6 bases and J lost 5, with 10 bases in between. CDR3 length: 11 residues. CDR1 and CDR2 (germline): DFQATT, SNEGSKA (reference sequence). In nucleotides, the CDR3 is TGCAGTGCAAGTGAGGGAACTGAAGCTTTCTTT. Its translation: CSASEGTEAFF.

This sequence joins TRBV18 and TRBJ1-2; D is possibly TRBD1 (5 bases). Germline assignment: CDR1 KGHSH and CDR2 LQKENI. There are 14 residues in the CDR3. V lost 3 bases, J lost 9 bases, and 17 bases lay in between. The CDR3 DNA follows: TGTGCCAGCTCACCCCGGGCTGAGGGGACTAGCTACACCTTC. Its translation is CASSPRAEGTSYTF.

As to this clonotype: A read error is likely, as this CDR3 ends without the conserved phenylalanine or tryptophan. No DNA is shown, since the ends of the CDR3 on it are uncertain; the CDR3 is the one TCRdb lists. This rearrangement joins TRBV6-1 to TRBJ1-1; the table's D call, TRBD1, has no DNA check behind it. Germline V gives CDR1 MNHNS, CDR2 SASEGT. The CDR3 is 12 amino acids long, termini counted. This CDR3 reads CASRTGPLEGFL.

J is TRBJ1-2 and V is TRBV28, with 7 positions matching TRBD1. Germline CDR1 MDHEN, CDR2 SYDVKM. V was pared by 8 bases and J by 8 bases, with 5 bases of the junction left unmatched. CDR3 size: 11 residues. The CDR3 sequence is CASRTGAGYTF. In DNA form, the CDR3 reads TGTGCCAGCCGAACAGGGGCCGGCTACACCTTC.

The table lists this clonotype with many counts. The J gene is TRBJ2-5, the V gene TRBV10-3; 9 bases fit TRBD2. The V gene end was trimmed by 2 bases and the J gene end by 1 base; junction bases not matched to a gene: 5. Germline values: CDR1 ENHRY, CDR2 SYGVKD. CDR3 length: 16 amino acids. The CDR3 loop is CAISETQRGAQETQYF. In DNA, the CDR3 is TGTGCCATCAGTGAGACCCAGCGGGGGGCCCAAGAGACCCAGTACTTC.

This clonotype was observed many times. J is TRBJ2-2 and V is TRBV6-2 or TRBV6-3; TRBD1 matches 9 bases. CDR3 length equals 14 residues. The germline gives CDR1 MNHEY, CDR2 SVGEGT. Trimming cost V 6 bases and J 4 bases; bases outside gene matches: 3. The CDR3 loop is CASRGQGFTGELFF. DNA for the CDR3: TGTGCCAGCAGGGGACAGGGCTTCACCGGGGAGCTGTTTTTT.

V gene TRBV20-1 combines with J gene TRBJ1-5; 7 bases align to TRBD1. Trimming took 3 bases from V and 6 from J; bases not matched to a gene: 11. This CDR3 contains 15 residues. CDR1 is DFQATT and CDR2 is SNEGSKA in the germline V gene (reference sequence). CDR3 DNA sequence: TGCAGTGCTAGCCGCACAGGGGCCGGCGGTCAGCCCCAGCATTTT. Its protein product is CSASRTGAGGQPQHF.

The chain employs TRBV6-2 or TRBV6-3 and TRBJ2-5; 8 nucleotides match TRBD1. The V segment lost 7 bases and the J segment 5 bases; nucleotides outside the gene matches: 9. In germline, CDR1 is MNHEY, CDR2 SVGEGT. The length of the CDR3 is 14 residues. The DNA for the CDR3 is TGTGCCAGCACGGGACAGGCCCTTACGGAGACCCAGTACTTC. Translated: CASTGQALTETQYF.

This clonotype showed up many times. In nucleotides, the CDR3 is TGTGCCACCAGTGATGGGGTTCGAGAGACCCAGTACTTC. Protein: CATSDGVRETQYF. The chain couples TRBV24-1 to TRBJ2-5; D uncertain. The CDR3 extends over 13 amino acids. The V end was cut by 3 bases, the J end by 4 bases, with 8 bases between. Germline CDR1 reads KGHDR; CDR2 reads SFDVKD.

Ten or more counts support this clonotype. The chain links TRBV15 to TRBJ2-7; TRBD1 is a possible D gene (6 bases). The CDR3 has 15 residues. Trimming removed 0 bases from V and 6 bases from J, with 15 bases in between. Germline V lookup: CDR1 LNHNV, CDR2 YYDKDF (reference sequence). CDR3: CATSRELNQGLEQYF. CDR3 nucleotide sequence: TGTGCCACCAGCAGAGAATTAAACCAGGGGCTCGAGCAGTACTTC.

The rearrangement links TRBV6-1 to TRBJ1-2; a weak D match, TRBD1 (6 bases). The CDR3 has 11 residues. Deletions cut 10 bases from V and 8 bases from J, with 14 bases between. Germline values: CDR1 MNHNS, CDR2 SASEGT. The DNA of the CDR3 is TGTGCCACCAGGGGTGCGGGGGGCTACACCTTC. As protein: CATRGAGGYTF.

This clonotype appeared many times. The chain uses TRBV2 and TRBJ2-5; D not certain. The V end lost 3 bases, the J end lost 0 bases, and 17 bases lay between the germline ends. Per germline, CDR1 SNHLY and CDR2 FYNNEI. The CDR3 runs to 17 residues. CDR3 DNA: TGTGCCAGCAGTGATGTGGCCGGGTTGAGTTACCAAGAGACCCAGTACTTC. This codes for CASSDVAGLSYQETQYF.

In this sample, this clonotype turned up many times. This chain connects TRBV9 to TRBJ1-3; TRBD1 is a possible D gene (5 bases). Germline V gives CDR1 SGDLS, CDR2 YYNGEE. The CDR3 runs 17 residues. Between the trimmed V and J ends, which lost 0 bases and 0 bases, there was a span of 13 bases. The CDR3 region is CASSVARGEVSGNTIYF. For the CDR3, the DNA is TGTGCCAGCAGCGTAGCTCGGGGGGAAGTCTCTGGAAACACCATATATTTT.

In this sample, this clonotype turned up many times. J is TRBJ2-7 and V is TRBV19; 8 bases are a match to TRBD2. V shed 5 bases and J 0 bases; nucleotides not matched to a gene: 9. Germline CDR1 reads LNHDA; CDR2 reads SQIVND (reference sequence). This CDR3 comprises 16 residues. The CDR3 reads CASSWSLAASSYEQYF. The CDR3 nucleotides read TGTGCCAGTAGTTGGTCACTAGCGGCGAGCTCCTACGAGCAGTACTTC. The full variable domain, with the rest looked up from reference TRBV19 and TRBJ2-7, is DGGITQSPKYLFRKEGQNVTLSCEQNLNHDAMYWYRQDPGQGLRLIYYSQIVNDFQKGDIAEGYSVSREKKESFPLTVTSAQKNPTAFYLCASSWSLAASSYEQYFGPGTRLTVT.

The gene calls are TRBV6-1 and TRBJ2-7; the match to TRBD2 covers 11 bases. The CDR3 consists of 12 residues. CDR1 is MNHNS, CDR2 SASEGT, per germline. With V trimmed by 6 bases and J by 9 bases, 4 bases remained unmatched. The CDR3 here is CASRELAGVQYF. DNA of the CDR3: TGTGCCAGCAGGGAACTAGCGGGAGTGCAGTACTTC.

In its sample, this clonotype was seen many times. The gene calls are TRBV28 and TRBJ1-5; TRBD1 might be the D (5 bases). V was trimmed by 1 base and J by 5 bases, leaving 12 bases between them. From germline, CDR1 is MDHEN and CDR2 SYDVKM. The CDR3 has 15 amino acids. This CDR3 reads CASSLLTEGDQPQHF. CDR3 sequence (DNA): TGTGCCAGCAGTTTATTAACAGAAGGGGATCAGCCCCAGCATTTT. The entire variable domain, with the rest obtained from reference TRBV28 and TRBJ1-5, is as follows: DVKVTQSSRYLVKRTGEKVFLECVQDMDHENMFWYRQDPGLGLRLIYFSYDVKMKEKGDIPEGYSVSREKKERFSLILESASTNQTSMYLCASSLLTEGDQPQHFGDGTRLSIL.

This clonotype was observed at least ten times. The rearrangement joins TRBV2 to TRBJ1-1; unclear D gene. The CDR3 runs to 14 residues. Germline CDR1 is SNHLY and CDR2 is FYNNEI. V lost 3 bases to trimming and J lost 2 bases, with 10 bases between them. CDR3 protein: CASSDKRENTEAFF. CDR3 DNA sequence: TGTGCCAGCAGTGATAAAAGGGAAAACACTGAAGCTTTCTTT.

Ten or more counts support this clonotype. V gene TRBV12-3 or TRBV12-4 combines with J gene TRBJ1-3; D is ambiguous. The CDR3 is 12 residues long. V gave up 8 bases and J gave up 2 bases, with 7 bases separating them. CDR3 region: CASGRAGNTIYF. The CDR3 coding sequence is TGTGCCAGCGGGAGAGCTGGAAACACCATATATTTT.